The 23 T cell receptor beta chains given below trace back to one sample, sequenced in a study of blood T cells in healthy people across ages. With a J-beta primer mix and a sample-barcoded 5' primer, a second PCR ran 7 to 11 cycles. TCRdb fed the 5' RACE reads into MiXCR, producing one record per CDR3 protein. Here the sample spans 700,000 or so distinct CDR3 sequences, over 40% being singletons. Sample: blood. The receptors come from an elderly man in good health.

This rearrangement joins TRBV6-6 to TRBJ1-5; 8 bases match TRBD1. After removal of 0 bases from V and 2 bases from J, the junction contained 3 bases not matched to a gene. Looked up from germline, CDR1 is MNHNY and CDR2 is SVGAGI (reference sequence). CDR3 length equals 16 residues. CDR3 amino acids: CASSYSPGQGNQPQHF. Here the CDR3 DNA reads TGTGCCAGCAGTTACTCGCCGGGACAGGGCAATCAGCCCCAGCATTTT.

This clonotype was recorded at least ten times. This chain connects TRBV29-1 to TRBJ2-3; tentatively, D is TRBD1 or TRBD2 (5 bases each). Germline V gene lookup returns CDR1 SQVTM and CDR2 ANQGSEA. Trimming took 7 bases from V and 3 from J, leaving 11 bases between them. CDR3 length: 12 residues. The CDR3 DNA sequence: TGCAGCGCGGGACCGCGTACAGATACGCAGTATTTT. Translated: CSAGPRTDTQYF.

V gene TRBV27 combines with J gene TRBJ1-1; D not certain. V shed 3 bases and J shed 1 base, with 9 bases lying between them. Germline CDR1 reads MNHEY; CDR2 reads SMNVEV (reference sequence). This CDR3 contains 14 residues. The CDR3: CASSFGPKNTEAFF. CDR3 in DNA: TGTGCCAGCAGTTTCGGACCGAAGAACACTGAAGCTTTCTTT.

This clonotype has a handful of counts. This chain joins TRBV11-2 and TRBJ1-2; D is perhaps TRBD1 (6 bases). V was trimmed by 1 base and J by 4 bases, leaving 19 bases between them. This CDR3 is built from 17 residues. In germline, CDR1 is SGHAT, CDR2 FQNNGV. The CDR3 protein is CASSLGAGARPSYGYTF. As DNA, the CDR3 is TGTGCCAGCAGCTTAGGGGCAGGGGCCCGCCCTAGCTATGGCTACACCTTC.

This clonotype was seen a handful of times. Here the CDR3 reads CSVDIRGRGHEQYF. The CDR3 bases are TGCAGCGTTGACATTCGTGGTCGTGGTCACGAGCAGTACTTC. J is TRBJ2-7 and V is TRBV29-1, with D unclear. From germline, CDR1 is SQVTM and CDR2 ANQGSEA. CDR3 size: 14 residues. Trimming took off 3 bases at V and 5 bases at J, with 17 bases between the two ends.

The chain recombines TRBV24-1 with TRBJ2-1, with D possibly being TRBD1 (6 bases). Trimming cost V 10 bases and J 8 bases, with 20 bases left between them. Germline V lookup: CDR1 KGHDR, CDR2 SFDVKD. The CDR3 covers 14 residues. In DNA, the CDR3 is TGTGCCACGTCCTGGGGGCGAGCGGAGGATGAGCAGTTCTTC. Protein: CATSWGRAEDEQFF.

J is TRBJ2-7 and V is TRBV18; 9 bases align to TRBD1. Looked up from germline, CDR1 is KGHSH and CDR2 is LQKENI. After removal of 2 bases from V and 3 bases from J, the junction contained 5 bases not matched to a gene. The CDR3 runs 15 residues. The CDR3 sequence is CASSPRRDRDYEQYF. In nucleotides, the CDR3 is TGTGCCAGCTCACCAAGGAGGGACAGGGACTACGAGCAGTACTTC.

The J gene is TRBJ2-1, the V gene TRBV7-2, with 11 positions matching TRBD2. The CDR3 totals 15 residues. The J segment lost 9 bases and the V segment lost 0 bases, leaving 4 bases of the junction unmatched. Germline CDR1 and CDR2: SGHTA and FQGNSA. The CDR3 is CASSLASLAGGEQFF. The CDR3 DNA reads as TGTGCCAGCAGCTTAGCGTCCCTAGCGGGAGGTGAGCAGTTCTTC.

The V gene is TRBV2, the J gene TRBJ2-1, with 9 bases fitting TRBD2. CDR3 length: 17 amino acids. Germline values: CDR1 SNHLY, CDR2 FYNNEI. V was clipped by 5 bases and J by 13 bases; unmatched bases: 21. The CDR3 nucleotides read TGTGCCAGCAGTATCAGGGAACCTAGCGGGATAGGGGAGACCCAGTTCTTC. Translation gives CASSIREPSGIGETQFF.

In this sample, this clonotype turned up once. The chain joins TRBV11-3 to TRBJ2-1; D ambiguous. Per germline, CDR1 SGHNT and CDR2 YENEEA. The ends were cut back, 5 bases at V and 12 bases at J, with 17 bases in the middle. This CDR3 comprises 13 residues. The CDR3 sequence is CASSLEPHSGQFF. In DNA, the CDR3 is TGTGCCAGCAGCCTGGAGCCCCACTCGGGGCAGTTCTTC.

Only a few counts were recorded for this clonotype. The chain recombines TRBV7-2 with TRBJ1-5, with 7 bases lining up with TRBD1. The CDR3 is made up of 15 amino acids. Trimming removed 4 bases from V and 2 bases from J; junction bases left unmatched: 5. Germline-derived CDR1 and CDR2 are SGHTA and FQGNSA. The CDR3 DNA is TGTGCCAGCAGCTCCAGACAGGGCGGCAATCAGCCCCAGCATTTT. It codes for CASSSRQGGNQPQHF.

This clonotype was picked up one time. One end of the junction does not line up with germline, which may come from a read error. The gene calls are TRBV4-2 and TRBJ2-1; D may be TRBD2 (5 bases). This CDR3 region has 13 residues. Looked up from germline, CDR1 is LGHNA and CDR2 is YNFKEQ. The chain's CDR3 is CTSSRAASDEQFF. Here the CDR3 DNA reads TGTACCAGCAGCCGAGCGGCCAGCGATGAGCAGTTCTTC.

This clonotype occurred a few times. The chain employs TRBV5-1 and TRBJ2-7, with D hard to call. Germline V lookup: CDR1 SGHRS, CDR2 YFSETQ. V was shortened by 0 bases and J by 1 base, with 8 bases between the two germline ends. This CDR3 region has 14 residues. The CDR3 spells CASSLDVRSYEQYF. DNA of the CDR3: TGCGCCAGCAGCTTGGATGTCAGGTCCTACGAGCAGTACTTC.

J is TRBJ1-1 and V is TRBV18; the match to TRBD1 covers 8 bases. J gave up 4 bases and V 3 bases, and 16 bases lay outside the gene matches. Germline V gives CDR1 KGHSH, CDR2 LQKENI. This CDR3 has 18 residues. CDR3 sequence (DNA): TGTGCCAGCTCACCTAATTACGCGACAGGGGCAGTTAGCACTGAAGCTTTCTTT. Protein: CASSPNYATGAVSTEAFF. The whole variable domain, remainder taken from reference TRBV18 and TRBJ1-1, is NAGVMQNPRHLVRRRGQEARLRCSPMKGHSHVYWYRQLPEEGLKFMVYLQKENIIDESGMPKERFSAEFPKEGPSILRIQQVVRGDSAAYFCASSPNYATGAVSTEAFFGQGTRLTVV.

This clonotype was counted between two and nine times. The chain joins TRBV4-1 to TRBJ2-7; TRBD2 might be the D (6 bases). The V gene's germline CDR1 is MGHRA and CDR2 YSYEKL. CDR3 length: 15 residues. V was shortened by 4 bases and J by 6 bases, with 19 bases between the two germline ends. CDR3 protein: CASSPEFGGRREQYF. CDR3 DNA sequence: TGCGCCAGCAGCCCTGAGTTCGGGGGAAGGCGCGAGCAGTACTTC.

This chain joins TRBV3-1 and TRBJ2-5; D gene ambiguous. From germline, CDR1 is LGHDT and CDR2 YNNKEL (reference sequence). Trimming removed 5 bases from V and 0 bases from J, with 10 bases in between. CDR3 length: 14 amino acids. CDR3 protein: CASSTVRNQETQYF. CDR3 nucleotide sequence: TGTGCCAGCAGCACGGTGCGGAACCAAGAGACCCAGTACTTC.

This clonotype was observed many times. The V call is TRBV30, the J call TRBJ2-1; D is possibly TRBD2 (5 bases). Between the trimmed V and J ends, which lost 1 base and 7 bases, there was a span of 8 bases. The CDR3 loop spans 12 amino acids. Germline V gene sequence: CDR1 GTSNPN, CDR2 SVGIG (reference sequence). The CDR3 protein is CAWSGLTNEQFF. DNA for the CDR3: TGTGCCTGGAGTGGACTAACTAATGAGCAGTTCTTC.

As to this clonotype: A much larger clone lies a single base off, so this may be a read error. The chain joins TRBV7-9 to TRBJ2-1; maybe TRBD1 (5 bases). CDR3 length equals 15 residues. Germline V lookup: CDR1 SEHNR, CDR2 FQNEAQ (reference sequence). In DNA form, the CDR3 reads TGTGCCATCCCCTTGGGGCGGTCGACCTACAGTGAGCAGTTCTTC. It translates to CAIPLGRSTYSEQFF.

The gene calls are TRBV6-6 and TRBJ2-5; D possibly corresponds to TRBD2 (6 bases). The germline V gene has CDR1 MNHNY and CDR2 SVGAGI (reference sequence). The germline V and J ends were trimmed by 5 bases and 3 bases, with 19 bases remaining between them. The CDR3 loop spans 16 amino acids. The CDR3 nucleotides are TGTGCCAGCAGTCCTGGTGGTGCGGGAAAGGAAGAGACCCAGTACTTC. It specifies CASSPGGAGKEETQYF.

J is TRBJ2-1 and V is TRBV5-1; TRBD2 matches 8 bases. Germline values: CDR1 SGHRS, CDR2 YFSETQ. The J segment lost 7 bases and the V segment lost 2 bases, leaving 5 bases of the junction unmatched. This CDR3 comprises 14 residues. Written as DNA, the CDR3 is TGCGCCAGCAGCTTAGTGGGCGGGAGGAATGAGCAGTTCTTC. Residues: CASSLVGGRNEQFF.

This chain links TRBV11-1 with TRBJ2-7; TRBD2 aligns across 10 bases. The J segment lost 7 bases and the V segment lost 2 bases, leaving 11 bases of the junction unmatched. Germline CDR1 and CDR2: SGHAT and FQDESV (reference sequence). The CDR3 runs to 16 residues. The CDR3 sequence is CASSLSASGRYYEQYF. The CDR3 DNA follows: TGTGCCAGCAGCTTATCGGCTAGCGGGAGATACTATGAGCAGTACTTC.

V gene TRBV4-2 combines with J gene TRBJ2-5, with TRBD2 as a possible D gene (7 bases). Trimming took off 8 bases at V and 1 base at J, with 17 bases between the two ends. The CDR3 contains 15 residues. Germline V gives CDR1 LGHNA, CDR2 YNFKEQ. The CDR3 spells CASANGGGPQETQYF. CDR3 nucleotide sequence: TGTGCCAGCGCCAACGGCGGGGGCCCCCAAGAGACCCAGTACTTC.

The chain recombines TRBV9 with TRBJ2-7; D not certain. The CDR3 runs 14 residues. V was clipped by 0 bases and J by 1 base, with 8 bases between them. The germline V gene has CDR1 SGDLS and CDR2 YYNGEE. CDR3 amino acids: CASSVDGPSYEQYF. CDR3 DNA: TGTGCCAGCAGCGTAGACGGTCCTTCCTACGAGCAGTACTTC.